The 4 T cell receptor beta chains below were found in one sample sequenced in a study of cytomegalovirus exposure and HLA in healthy donors. PCR involved 60 Vbeta and 13 Jbeta primers. TCRdb keeps only in-frame clones here, not all; method: immunoSEQ multiplex PCR. Altogether around 140,000 clones are present, approximately 80% being singletons, with the ten largest covering 1.5% to 2%. The sequenced sample consisted of PBMCs. The receptors were sampled from a man in his forties or fifties in good health and CMV-seronegative.

The V and J genes are TRBV7-2 and TRBJ2-5; possibly TRBD1 for D (5 bases). The germline CDR1 and CDR2 sequences are SGHTA and FQGNSA. This CDR3 is 14 amino acids long. Trimming removed 1 base from V and 3 bases from J, with 9 bases in between. CDR3 region: CASSLVGREETQYF. CDR3 bases: TGTGCCAGCAGCTTAGTCGGCAGGGAAGAGACCCAGTACTTC. The full variable domain, in which reference TRBV7-2 and TRBJ2-5 provide the parts outside the CDR3, is GAGVSQSPSNKVTEKGKDVELRCDPISGHTALYWYRQSLGQGLEFLIYFQGNSAPDKSGLPSDRFSAERTGGSVSTLTIQRTQQEDSAVYLCASSLVGREETQYFGPGTRLLVL.

V usage is TRBV7-2 and J usage is TRBJ1-1; D is perhaps TRBD1 (5 bases). CDR3 length equals 15 residues. Per the germline V gene, CDR1 is SGHTA and CDR2 is FQGNSA. V was cut by 1 base and J by 1 base, with 10 bases left in between. The CDR3 DNA reads TGTGCCAGCAGCTTAGACGGGGGACCGAACACTGAAGCTTTCTTT. Translating gives CASSLDGGPNTEAFF.

This chain uses TRBV6-5 with TRBJ1-6; 9 bases match TRBD1. The CDR3 extends over 14 amino acids. In germline, CDR1 is MNHEY, CDR2 SVGAGI. V lost 6 bases to trimming and J lost 9 bases; unmatched junction nucleotides: 6. The CDR3 region has the DNA TGTGCCAGCAGCCCGGGACAGGGAGTTTCACCCCTCCACTTT. Translated: CASSPGQGVSPLHF.

The CDR3 loop is CASSQGGWGAGGQETQYF. In DNA, the CDR3 is TGCGCCAGCAGCCAAGGGGGCTGGGGGGCGGGGGGCCAAGAGACCCAGTACTTC. The chain has TRBV4-3 and TRBJ2-5; 8 bases are shared with TRBD2. With 1 base clipped from V and 1 base from J, the junction kept 11 bases outside the gene matches. The CDR3 sequence is 18 residues long. Germline-derived CDR1 and CDR2 are LGHNA and YSLEER.